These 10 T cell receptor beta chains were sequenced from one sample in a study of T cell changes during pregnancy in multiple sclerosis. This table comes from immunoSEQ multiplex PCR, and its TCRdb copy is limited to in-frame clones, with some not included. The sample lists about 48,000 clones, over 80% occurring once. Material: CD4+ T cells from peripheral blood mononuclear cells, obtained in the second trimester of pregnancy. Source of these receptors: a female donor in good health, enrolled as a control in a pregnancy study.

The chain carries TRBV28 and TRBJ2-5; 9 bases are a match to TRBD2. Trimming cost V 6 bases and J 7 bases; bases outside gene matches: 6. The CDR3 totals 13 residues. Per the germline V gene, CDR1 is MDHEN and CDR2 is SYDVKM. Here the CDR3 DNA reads TGTGCCAGCAGAAGGACTAGCGCGGCGACCCAGTACTTC. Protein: CASRRTSAATQYF. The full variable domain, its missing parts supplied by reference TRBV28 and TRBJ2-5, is DVKVTQSSRYLVKRTGEKVFLECVQDMDHENMFWYRQDPGLGLRLIYFSYDVKMKEKGDIPEGYSVSREKKERFSLILESASTNQTSMYLCASRRTSAATQYFGPGTRLLVL.

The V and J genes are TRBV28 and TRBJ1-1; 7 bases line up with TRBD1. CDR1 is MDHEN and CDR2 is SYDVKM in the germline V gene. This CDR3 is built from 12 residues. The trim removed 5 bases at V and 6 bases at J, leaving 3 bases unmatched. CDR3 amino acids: CASSLQGAEAFF. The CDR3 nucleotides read TGTGCCAGCAGTCTGCAGGGGGCTGAAGCTTTCTTT.

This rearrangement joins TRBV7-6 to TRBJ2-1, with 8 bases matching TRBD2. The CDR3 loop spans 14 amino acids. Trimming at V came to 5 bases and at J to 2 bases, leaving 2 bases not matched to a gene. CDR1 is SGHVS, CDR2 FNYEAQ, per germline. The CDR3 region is CASSPLAAYNEQFF. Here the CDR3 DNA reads TGTGCCAGCAGCCCACTAGCGGCCTACAATGAGCAGTTCTTC. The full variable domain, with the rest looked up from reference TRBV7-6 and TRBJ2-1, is GAGVSQSPRYKVTKRGQDVALRCDPISGHVSLYWYRQALGQGPEFLTYFNYEAQQDKSGLPNDRFSAERPEGSISTLTIQRTEQRDSAMYRCASSPLAAYNEQFFGPGTRLTVL.

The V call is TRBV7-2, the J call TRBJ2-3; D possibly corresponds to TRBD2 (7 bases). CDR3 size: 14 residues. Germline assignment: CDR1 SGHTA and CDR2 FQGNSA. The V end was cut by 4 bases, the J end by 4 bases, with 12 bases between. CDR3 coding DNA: TGTGCCAGCAGCTCCAGAGGGGGGGCAGATACGCAGTATTTT. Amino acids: CASSSRGGADTQYF.

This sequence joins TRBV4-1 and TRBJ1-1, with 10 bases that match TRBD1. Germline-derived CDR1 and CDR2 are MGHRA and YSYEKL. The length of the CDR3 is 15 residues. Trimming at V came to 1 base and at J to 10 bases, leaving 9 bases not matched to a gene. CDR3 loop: CASSQGDRGIIGAFF. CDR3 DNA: TGCGCCAGCAGCCAAGGGGACAGGGGAATAATCGGAGCTTTCTTT.

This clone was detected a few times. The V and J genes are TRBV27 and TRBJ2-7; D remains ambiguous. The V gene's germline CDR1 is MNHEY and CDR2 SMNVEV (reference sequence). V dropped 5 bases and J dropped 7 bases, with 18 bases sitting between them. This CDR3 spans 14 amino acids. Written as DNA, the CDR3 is TGTGCCAGCAGTGGAGAAGGTCCAAAGTGTGAGCAGTACTTC. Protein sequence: CASSGEGPKCEQYF.

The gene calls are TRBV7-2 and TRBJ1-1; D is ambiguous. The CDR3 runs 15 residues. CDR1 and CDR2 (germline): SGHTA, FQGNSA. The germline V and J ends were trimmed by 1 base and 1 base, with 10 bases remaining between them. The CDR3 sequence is CASSLVAGENTEAFF. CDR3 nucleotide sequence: TGTGCCAGCAGCTTAGTTGCAGGTGAGAACACTGAAGCTTTCTTT.

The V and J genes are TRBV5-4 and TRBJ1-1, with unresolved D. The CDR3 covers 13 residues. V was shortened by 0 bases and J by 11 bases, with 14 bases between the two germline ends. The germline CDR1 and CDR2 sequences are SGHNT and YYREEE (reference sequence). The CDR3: CASSLADRVGAFF. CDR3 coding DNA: TGTGCCAGCAGCTTGGCCGACCGGGTTGGGGCTTTCTTT.

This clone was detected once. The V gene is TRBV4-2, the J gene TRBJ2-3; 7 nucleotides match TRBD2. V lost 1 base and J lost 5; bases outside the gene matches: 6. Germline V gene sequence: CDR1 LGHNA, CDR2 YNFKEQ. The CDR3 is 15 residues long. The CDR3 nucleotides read TGTGCCAGCAGCCAAGCTGCGGGAGATGTAGATACGCAGTATTTT. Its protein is CASSQAAGDVDTQYF.

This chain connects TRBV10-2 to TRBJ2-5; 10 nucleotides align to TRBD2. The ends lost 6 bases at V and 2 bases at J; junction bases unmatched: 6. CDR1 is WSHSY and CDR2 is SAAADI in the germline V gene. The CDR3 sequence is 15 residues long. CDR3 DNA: TGCGCCAGCAGCCACGGACTAGCGGATCAAGAGACCCAGTACTTC. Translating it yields CASSHGLADQETQYF.